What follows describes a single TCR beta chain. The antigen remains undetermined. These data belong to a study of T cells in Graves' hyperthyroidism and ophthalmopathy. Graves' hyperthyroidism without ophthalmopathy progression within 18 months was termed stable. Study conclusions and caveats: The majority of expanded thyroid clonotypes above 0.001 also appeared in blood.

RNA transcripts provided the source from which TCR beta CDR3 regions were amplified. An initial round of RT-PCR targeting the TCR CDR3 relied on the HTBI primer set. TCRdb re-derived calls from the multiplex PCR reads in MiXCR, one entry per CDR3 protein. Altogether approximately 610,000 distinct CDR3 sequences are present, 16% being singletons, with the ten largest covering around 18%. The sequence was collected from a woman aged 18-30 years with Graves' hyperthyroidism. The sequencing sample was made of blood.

This CDR3 reads CASSLLFLTAQYF. The CDR3 bases are TGTGCCAGCAGTTTGCTTTTCCTGACGGCCCAGTACTTC. V usage is TRBV12-3 or TRBV12-4 and J usage is TRBJ2-5, with D unresolved. The CDR3 has 13 residues. Trimming removed 3 bases from V and 9 bases from J, with 14 bases in between.